The 2 T cell receptor beta chains below all came from one sample that was sequenced in a study of blood T cell repertoires in COVID-19. Method: immunoSEQ multiplex PCR; TCRdb's copy keeps in-frame clones and lacks some. The table lists under 300,000 clones, approximately 88% of them singletons. The sequencing sample was made of peripheral blood. These receptors all come from a woman in her 30s with acute or convalescent COVID-19.

The V and J genes are TRBV5-8 and TRBJ2-7, with TRBD2 matching over 9 bases. The CDR3 spans 15 residues. CDR1 is SGHTS, CDR2 YDEGEE, per germline. Unmatched junction bases numbered 6, after V lost 0 bases and J lost 5 bases. CDR3 nucleotide sequence: TGTGCCAGCAGCTTGGCAGGGGCTAGCGGGAACGAGCAGTACTTC. It specifies CASSLAGASGNEQYF.

The rearrangement uses TRBV25-1 and TRBJ2-1, with D tentatively TRBD1 (5 bases). V shed 2 bases and J shed 8 bases, with 13 bases lying between them. The length of the CDR3 is 14 residues. CDR1 and CDR2 from the germline V gene are MGHDK and SYGVNS. Here the CDR3 DNA reads TGTGCCAGCAGTGAACCAACCAGGGTCGATGAGCAGTTCTTC. This translates into CASSEPTRVDEQFF.